A single sample is the source of the 27 T cell receptor beta chains below, sequenced in a study of blood T cell repertoires in COVID-19. TCRdb keeps only in-frame clones here, not all; method: immunoSEQ multiplex PCR. Of over 300,000 clones listed, around nine tenths were seen once; the top ten hold under 6%. The sequenced material came from PBMCs or T cells enriched from blood (not recorded which). These receptors all stem from a woman between 25 and 40 years old who had recovered from COVID-19.

The CDR3 reads CASRKQGAPGYGYTF. The CDR3 DNA reads as TGTGCCAGCAGAAAACAGGGGGCGCCAGGCTATGGCTACACCTTC. This sequence joins TRBV28 and TRBJ1-2; 9 positions match TRBD1. The junction had 9 bases not matched to a gene; V was cut back by 6 bases and J by 4 bases. CDR1 is MDHEN and CDR2 is SYDVKM in the germline V gene. The CDR3 has 15 residues.

The chain is built from TRBV30 and TRBJ1-2; tentatively, D is TRBD1 (5 bases). Germline CDR1 GTSNPN, CDR2 SVGIG (reference sequence). V lost 0 bases and J lost 4, with 12 bases in between. The CDR3 contains 14 residues. The CDR3 DNA is TGTGCCTGGAGTGTACGGGGGTTCGGCTATGGCTACACCTTC. Translating gives CAWSVRGFGYGYTF.

The chain has TRBV19 and TRBJ1-5, with 12 bases fitting TRBD1. The CDR3 runs 17 residues. Germline trimming cut 2 bases from V and 5 bases from J; bases unmatched to any gene: 7. Germline V gives CDR1 LNHDA, CDR2 SQIVND (reference sequence). For the CDR3, the DNA is TGTGCCAGTAGTATATCGGGACAGGGGGCTAACTATCAGCCCCAGCATTTT. The encoded protein is CASSISGQGANYQPQHF.

The chain carries TRBV30 and TRBJ1-6; the D gene is possibly TRBD1 (5 bases). Germline V gene sequence: CDR1 GTSNPN, CDR2 SVGIG (reference sequence). The CDR3 has 14 amino acids. V was pared by 3 bases and J by 7 bases, with 13 bases between. CDR3 in amino acids: CAWRWAGRNSPLHF. The CDR3 DNA is TGTGCCTGGAGGTGGGCAGGGAGGAATTCACCCCTCCACTTT.

In this sample, this clone turned up a few times. The chain has TRBV7-2 and TRBJ1-5; 10 bases match TRBD1. Per the germline V gene, CDR1 is SGHTA and CDR2 is FQGNSA. The CDR3 contains 13 residues. V trimming: 5 bases; J trimming: 7 bases; junction bases outside the gene matches: 2. DNA for the CDR3: TGTGCCAGCAGCATGACAGGGGGCCAGCCCCAGCATTTT. It yields the protein CASSMTGGQPQHF.

The chain couples TRBV4-2 to TRBJ1-1; D may be TRBD1 (6 bases). Germline CDR1 LGHNA, CDR2 YNFKEQ. The CDR3 loop spans 13 amino acids. Deletions cut 11 bases from V and 0 bases from J, with 13 bases between. The CDR3 protein is CAFGQFLNTEAFF. CDR3 nucleotides: TGTGCCTTCGGACAGTTTTTGAACACTGAAGCTTTCTTT.

This chain links TRBV7-9 with TRBJ1-4; the D gene is possibly TRBD1 (5 bases). Germline V gene lookup returns CDR1 SEHNR and CDR2 FQNEAQ (reference sequence). With 5 bases removed from V and 8 bases from J, the gap between germline ends came to 18 bases. CDR3 size: 15 residues. The chain's CDR3 is CASSPGTASEEKLFF. The CDR3 DNA is TGTGCCAGCAGCCCCGGGACTGCTTCGGAGGAAAAACTGTTTTTT.

The chain employs TRBV2 and TRBJ1-5; 8 bases align to TRBD1. The CDR3 totals 17 residues. Trimming removed 3 bases from V and 7 bases from J; junction bases left unmatched: 14. CDR1 is SNHLY and CDR2 is FYNNEI in the germline V gene. For the CDR3, the DNA is TGTGCCAGCAGTGATCCTCCAGGGGGCGCTTTTGGACAGCCCCAGCATTTT. Protein sequence: CASSDPPGGAFGQPQHF.

The chain is built from TRBV4-1 and TRBJ1-1, with TRBD1 matching over 7 bases. V gave up 6 bases and J gave up 3 bases; unmatched junction bases: 10. CDR3 length: 15 amino acids. The germline CDR1 and CDR2 sequences are MGHRA and YSYEKL. The CDR3 nucleotides are TGCGCCAGCAGGAAACTTACAGGGGCGGACACTGAAGCTTTCTTT. This codes for CASRKLTGADTEAFF.

The chain links TRBV29-1 to TRBJ2-5; TRBD1 might be the D (6 bases). Germline-derived CDR1 and CDR2 are SQVTM and ANQGSEA. The CDR3 spans 14 residues. The V end was cut by 6 bases, the J end by 4 bases, with 18 bases between. This CDR3 is CSVGALWVRETQYF. The CDR3, as DNA: TGCAGCGTGGGGGCCCTCTGGGTCCGAGAGACCCAGTACTTC.

The chain combines TRBV30 with TRBJ1-1; TRBD1 is a possible D gene (6 bases). V dropped 1 base and J dropped 1 base, with 13 bases sitting between them. The germline V gene has CDR1 GTSNPN and CDR2 SVGIG (reference sequence). The CDR3 is 15 amino acids. The CDR3 loop is CAWSAPGQTNTEAFF. The CDR3, as DNA: TGTGCCTGGAGTGCTCCCGGACAGACGAACACTGAAGCTTTCTTT.

The chain combines TRBV3-1 (or the pseudogene TRBV3-2) with TRBJ2-7, with D possibly matching TRBD1 (5 bases). In germline, CDR1 is LGHDT, CDR2 YNNKEL (reference sequence). Trimming removed 1 base from V and 6 bases from J, with 13 bases in between. This CDR3 region has 14 residues. Here the CDR3 DNA reads TGTGCCAGCAGCCAAGTCCCAGGGAACGCCGAGCAGTACTTC. This translates into CASSQVPGNAEQYF.

This clone came up once. The chain is built from TRBV5-1 and TRBJ2-3, with TRBD1 as a possible D gene (6 bases). Germline V gene lookup returns CDR1 SGHRS and CDR2 YFSETQ. This CDR3 comprises 15 residues. The germline V and J ends were trimmed by 4 bases and 3 bases, with 15 bases remaining between them. The CDR3 here is CASSPSQGWTDTQYF. In nucleotides, the CDR3 is TGCGCCAGCAGCCCCAGCCAGGGGTGGACAGATACGCAGTATTTT.

The rearrangement uses TRBV20-1 and TRBJ2-2, with D unresolved. Trimming shortened V by 6 bases and J by 5 bases, and 7 bases separated the two germline ends. The CDR3 loop spans 11 amino acids. Per the germline V gene, CDR1 is DFQATT and CDR2 is SNEGSKA (reference sequence). CDR3 residues: CSATKTGELFF. CDR3 nucleotides: TGCAGTGCAACAAAGACCGGGGAGCTGTTTTTT.

This rearrangement joins TRBV18 to TRBJ1-2, with 7 bases identical to TRBD1. The length of the CDR3 is 14 residues. The germline V gene has CDR1 KGHSH and CDR2 LQKENI. V lost 3 bases and J lost 2; bases outside the gene matches: 3. CDR3 bases: TGTGCCAGCTCACCCGGACAGGAGAACTATGGCTACACCTTC. Translating it yields CASSPGQENYGYTF.

The chain couples TRBV13 to TRBJ2-7; possibly TRBD1 for D (5 bases). The CDR3 covers 15 residues. Germline V gene lookup returns CDR1 PRHDT and CDR2 FYEKMQ (reference sequence). Trimming stripped 7 bases from V and 1 base from J, with 17 bases between. In DNA, the CDR3 is TGTGCCAGCACCTGGAAACAGGAAAATTCCTACGAGCAGTACTTC. It codes for CASTWKQENSYEQYF. The full variable domain, in which reference TRBV13 and TRBJ2-7 provide the parts outside the CDR3, is AAGVIQSPRHLIKEKRETATLKCYPIPRHDTVYWYQQGPGQDPQFLISFYEKMQSDKGSIPDRFSAQQFSDYHSELNMSSLELGDSALYFCASTWKQENSYEQYFGPGTRLTVT.

This chain uses TRBV3-1 (or the pseudogene TRBV3-2) with TRBJ2-3, with a tentative D call TRBD2 (6 bases). Germline-derived CDR1 and CDR2 are LGHDT and YNNKEL (reference sequence). CDR3 length: 15 residues. The V end lost 1 base, the J end lost 1 base, and 9 bases lay between the germline ends. The CDR3 region has the DNA TGTGCCAGCAGCCAAGCGTGGGGGGGCACAGATACGCAGTATTTT. Encoded protein: CASSQAWGGTDTQYF.

This clone is a singleton in its sample. The V call is TRBV19, the J call TRBJ1-1; D gene ambiguous. This CDR3 spans 14 amino acids. V lost 1 base to trimming and J lost 1 base, with 7 bases between them. The germline V gene encodes CDR1 LNHDA and CDR2 SQIVND (reference sequence). The CDR3 DNA reads as TGTGCCAGTAGTATAGGCAACACGAACACTGAAGCTTTCTTT. It translates to CASSIGNTNTEAFF.

The chain is built from TRBV11-2 and TRBJ2-7; TRBD1 might be the D (5 bases). This CDR3 contains 12 residues. Per the germline V gene, CDR1 is SGHAT and CDR2 is FQNNGV. Trimming left V 1 base short and J 7 bases short, with 8 bases between. The CDR3 protein is CASSLVAGEQYF. The CDR3 DNA follows: TGTGCCAGCAGCTTAGTGGCAGGGGAGCAGTACTTC.

CDR3 in DNA: TGTGCCAGCCACAATACCTATGGCTACACCTTC. This encodes CASHNTYGYTF. The gene calls are TRBV6-5 and TRBJ1-2; D is unresolved. The ends were cut back, 8 bases at V and 4 bases at J, with 8 bases in the middle. The V gene's germline CDR1 is MNHEY and CDR2 SVGAGI. This CDR3 spans 11 amino acids.

V gene TRBV19 combines with J gene TRBJ2-5; tentatively, D is TRBD2 (6 bases). CDR3 size: 13 residues. The germline V and J ends were trimmed by 3 bases and 7 bases, with 12 bases remaining between them. CDR1 LNHDA and CDR2 SQIVND come from the germline V gene (reference sequence). The CDR3 DNA reads TGTGCCAGTAGTATCGGGGCCGGGGGGACCCAGTACTTC. As protein: CASSIGAGGTQYF. Filled out from reference TRBV19 and TRBJ2-5, the complete variable domain reads DGGITQSPKYLFRKEGQNVTLSCEQNLNHDAMYWYRQDPGQGLRLIYYSQIVNDFQKGDIAEGYSVSREKKESFPLTVTSAQKNPTAFYLCASSIGAGGTQYFGPGTRLLVL.

The V and J genes are TRBV14 and TRBJ2-3, with 7 bases identical to TRBD2. This CDR3 comprises 17 residues. The junction had 12 bases not matched to a gene; V was cut back by 1 base and J by 5 bases. Germline assignment: CDR1 SGHDN and CDR2 FVKESK. CDR3 nucleotides: TGTGCCAGCAGCCAAGGGGAAGCGGGGTTCACGGTAGATACGCAGTATTTT. It yields the protein CASSQGEAGFTVDTQYF.

The chain carries TRBV29-1 and TRBJ2-5; no definite D call. The germline V and J ends were trimmed by 1 base and 0 bases, with 6 bases remaining between them. The V gene's germline CDR1 is SQVTM and CDR2 ANQGSEA. The CDR3 is 13 residues long. CDR3 protein: CSVEVFNQETQYF. The CDR3 nucleotides read TGCAGCGTTGAAGTTTTCAACCAAGAGACCCAGTACTTC.

In its sample, this clone was seen a few times. The chain uses TRBV7-2 and TRBJ1-4, with TRBD1 matching 7 bases. With V trimmed by 5 bases and J by 5 bases, 8 bases remained unmatched. The V gene's germline CDR1 is SGHTA and CDR2 FQGNSA. CDR3 length equals 15 residues. CDR3 bases: TGTGCCAGCAGCCCCGACAGGGCCCGAAATGAAAAACTGTTTTTT. It encodes CASSPDRARNEKLFF.

The chain employs TRBV18 and TRBJ1-1; the D is unclear. V was trimmed by 6 bases and J by 1 base, leaving 9 bases between them. Germline V lookup: CDR1 KGHSH, CDR2 LQKENI. The CDR3 is made up of 13 amino acids. The CDR3 loop is CASSVQRNTEAFF. CDR3 in DNA: TGTGCCAGCTCGGTACAGAGGAACACTGAAGCTTTCTTT.

The chain employs TRBV11-2 and TRBJ1-1; 9 positions agree with TRBD1. This CDR3 region has 17 residues. Germline V gives CDR1 SGHAT, CDR2 FQNNGV. V lost 2 bases and J lost 3; bases outside the gene matches: 10. In nucleotides, the CDR3 is TGTGCCAGCAGCTTAATACCAGGGACAGGGTGGGACACTGAAGCTTTCTTT. It yields the protein CASSLIPGTGWDTEAFF.

J is TRBJ2-2 and V is TRBV5-4; the D gene is possibly TRBD1 (8 bases). Germline CDR1 and CDR2: SGHNT and YYREEE (reference sequence). Deletions cut 4 bases from V and 2 bases from J, with 18 bases between. The CDR3 contains 17 residues. CDR3 DNA: TGTGCCAGCAGCCCCCATGGACAGGGACTAAACACCGGGGAGCTGTTTTTT. As protein: CASSPHGQGLNTGELFF. Drawing the rest from reference TRBV5-4 and TRBJ2-2, the complete variable domain is ETGVTQSPTHLIKTRGQQVTLRCSSQSGHNTVSWYQQALGQGPQFIFQYYREEENGRGNFPPRFSGLQFPNYSSELNVNALELDDSALYLCASSPHGQGLNTGELFFGEGSRLTVL.